These T cell receptor beta chains were read from a single sample in a study of regulatory dendritic cells for organ transplantation. Some clones are missing from TCRdb's copy, which holds only in-frame ones; the method was immunoSEQ multiplex PCR. The table has around 30,000 clones, about four fifths seen once. The sample comprised naive CD8+ T cells from blood. Receptors were obtained from a human donor in good health. The CDR3 runs from the conserved cysteine through the conserved F or W. A D gene is named only where the DNA matches it firmly. Clone size is given for some rows only: seen once, a few or many times, or a class if the clone is expanded.

v_gene,j_gene,abundance,d_gene,CDR3nt,CDR3aa
TRBV5-6,TRBJ2-5,-,TRBD2,TGTGCCAGCAGCTTGACGGCGCGGGGGGTGCAAGAGACCCAGTACTTC,CASSLTARGVQETQYF
TRBV7-9,TRBJ1-2,once,-,TGTGCCAGCAGCTTAGCACCACTATCTAACTATGGCTACACCTTC,CASSLAPLSNYGYTF
TRBV2,TRBJ2-3,-,-,TGTGCCAGCAGTGGTTTGAGACAGTATTTT,CASSGLRQYF
TRBV11-1,TRBJ2-1,-,-,TGTGCCAGCAGCTTTAGGGGTGAGCAGTTCTTC,CASSFRGEQFF
TRBV29-1,TRBJ2-3,-,TRBD1,TGCAGCGTCCCGGGACAGGGCCCCGTAACGCAGTATTTT,CSVPGQGPVTQYF
TRBV6-4,TRBJ2-1,once,-,TGTGCCAGCAGTCGCACTAGAGGGCTCAATGAGCAGTTCTTC,CASSRTRGLNEQFF
TRBV2,TRBJ2-2,-,-,TGTGCCAGCGAGAGGCGAACGAACACCGGGGAGCTGTTTTTT,CASERRTNTGELFF
TRBV6-5,TRBJ2-1,-,TRBD2,TGTGCCAGCAGTTACTTAGCGGGACCTAACAATGAGCAGTTCTTC,CASSYLAGPNNEQFF
TRBV18,TRBJ2-1,once,TRBD2,TGTGCCAGCTCACCCAATAGCGGGGGAGGAAACAATGAGCAGTTCTTC,CASSPNSGGGNNEQFF
TRBV4-1,TRBJ2-7,-,-,TGCGCCAGCAGCCAAGCCGGCTACGAGCAGTACTTC,CASSQAGYEQYF
TRBV10-2,TRBJ2-7,-,TRBD2,TGCGCCAGCAGTGACAGGTTAGCGGGGCCCTACGAGCAGTACTTC,CASSDRLAGPYEQYF
TRBV6-1,TRBJ2-7,-,TRBD1,TGTGCCAGCAGTATTGGGACAGCCTCCTACGAGCAGTACTTC,CASSIGTASYEQYF
TRBV7-8,TRBJ1-3,-,-,TGTGCCAGCAGCCCAGGACCAGGGGCCCCGGGGAACACCATATATTTT,CASSPGPGAPGNTIYF
TRBV7-6,TRBJ2-7,-,TRBD2,TGTGCCAGCAGCCCTACTAGCGGGGGGAGCTACGAGCAGTACTTC,CASSPTSGGSYEQYF
TRBV5-6,TRBJ2-7,-,-,TGTGCCAGCAGCTTAGGGGCCAGGGGCTTAAGCTCCTACGAGCAGTACTTC,CASSLGARGLSSYEQYF
TRBV27,TRBJ2-1,-,-,TGTGCCAGCAGTTCAGGACTAGAGCAGTTCTTC,CASSSGLEQFF
TRBV11-3,TRBJ2-1,-,TRBD1,TGTGCCAGCAGCCCCGGGCCGGGACAGGGGGCAAATGAGCAGTTCTTC,CASSPGPGQGANEQFF
TRBV29-1,TRBJ1-2,-,TRBD1,TGCAGCGCCTGGGACAGGGGAGGCTATGGCTACACCTTC,CSAWDRGGYGYTF
TRBV7-3,TRBJ2-2,-,TRBD1,TGTGCCAGCAGCCCACAGGGGGCCGGGGAGCTGTTTTTT,CASSPQGAGELFF
TRBV4-1,TRBJ2-5,-,-,TGCGCCAGCAGCCAAGGATCAGGAGAGACCCAGTACTTC,CASSQGSGETQYF
TRBV7-9,TRBJ1-2,few,TRBD1,TGTGCCAGCAGAGAGGACAGGGCGGATTCCTATGGCTACACCTTC,CASREDRADSYGYTF
TRBV27,TRBJ2-7,-,-,TGTGCCAGCAGTCCCTCCCAGGCGGGCGCCGCCTACGAGCAGTACTTC,CASSPSQAGAAYEQYF
TRBV11-2,TRBJ2-7,-,-,TGTGCCAGCAGCTTATCCCCTCCCTACGAGCAGTACTTC,CASSLSPPYEQYF
TRBV11-2,TRBJ2-7,-,-,TGTGCCAGCAGCTTCGGGACTCTCGCCTACGAGCAGTACTTC,CASSFGTLAYEQYF
TRBV2,TRBJ1-2,few,-,TGTGCCAGCAGTGAACCTTATGGCTACACCTTC,CASSEPYGYTF
TRBV9,TRBJ1-1,few,-,TGTGCCAGCAGCGTAGGTGGAGGGGCAAGGACTGAAGCTTTCTTT,CASSVGGGARTEAFF
TRBV19,TRBJ2-7,-,-,TGTGCCAGTAGTTCCTCCGGGAGCTCCTACGAGCAGTACTTC,CASSSSGSSYEQYF
TRBV5-6,TRBJ2-7,-,-,TGTGCCAGCAGCGCCGCCGCACAGGGATTCTACGAGCAGTACTTC,CASSAAAQGFYEQYF
TRBV2,TRBJ1-1,-,-,TGTGCCAGCACGACTGAAGCTTTCTTT,CASTTEAFF
TRBV19,TRBJ1-5,-,-,TGTGCCAGTAGCATGGGGCAGGAAAGTTCGTTATGGCCCCAGCATTTT,CASSMGQESSLWPQHF
TRBV6-5,TRBJ1-1,-,-,TGTGCCAGCAGTTCGAGTGGTACTGAAGCTTTCTTT,CASSSSGTEAFF
TRBV10-3,TRBJ1-1,-,TRBD1,TGTGCCATCAGGGGACAGCCTCCGAACACTGAAGCTTTCTTT,CAIRGQPPNTEAFF
TRBV4-1,TRBJ2-2,once,TRBD2,TGCGCCAGCAGCCCTAGCGGGGGGGACACCGGGGAGCTGTTTTTT,CASSPSGGDTGELFF
TRBV27,TRBJ1-5,-,TRBD1,TGTGCCAGCAGTTTGGGGACAGCTGGCAATCAGCCCCAGCATTTT,CASSLGTAGNQPQHF
TRBV23-1,TRBJ2-7,-,-,TGCGCCAGCAGTCCCCGGCGGCTTTGTGAGGAGCAGTACTTC,CASSPRRLCEEQYF
TRBV7-9,TRBJ1-4,once,-,TGTGCCAGCAGAGACGGGGGGTTAGGAGAAAAACTGTTTTTT,CASRDGGLGEKLFF
TRBV9,TRBJ1-2,-,-,TGTGCCAGCAGCGTAGCTCTGAGTCCAGGGGCAATAGTCCATGGCTACACCTTC,CASSVALSPGAIVHGYTF
TRBV18,TRBJ2-7,-,-,TGTGCCAGCTCACCAAGGCGGTCCTACGAGCAGTACTTC,CASSPRRSYEQYF
TRBV7-9,TRBJ2-1,-,-,TGTGCCAGCAGCTTAGCGGACTCCCCCAATGAGCAGTTCTTC,CASSLADSPNEQFF
TRBV6-1,TRBJ1-5,-,-,TGTGCCAGCAGTGCGGGTACAGTTTGGACAGCCCAGCATTTT,CASSAGTVWTAQHF
TRBV29-1,TRBJ1-1,-,-,TGCAGCGTTGTCTTAAACACTGAAGCTTTCTTT,CSVVLNTEAFF
TRBV5-6,TRBJ2-1,-,TRBD2,TGTGCCAGCAGCCCCGGACTAGCGGGGGACAATGAGCAGTTCTTC,CASSPGLAGDNEQFF
TRBV29-1,TRBJ2-1,once,TRBD2,TGCAGCGTATCAGGGGCTAGCGGGGCCAATGAGCAGTTCTTC,CSVSGASGANEQFF
TRBV2,TRBJ1-2,-,TRBD1,TGTGCCAGCAGTGAAGGGACAGGGAGAGCTAACTATGGCTACACCTTC,CASSEGTGRANYGYTF
TRBV19,TRBJ2-1,-,TRBD1,TGTGCCAGTAGTAGACAGGGGGGGAATGAGCAGTTCTTC,CASSRQGGNEQFF
TRBV5-8,TRBJ2-7,-,TRBD1,TGTGCCAGCAGCTTACTCACAGGGGGCGACGAGCAGTACTTC,CASSLLTGGDEQYF
TRBV5-1,TRBJ1-2,-,TRBD1,TGCGCCAGCAGCCCCGGGACAGGAGAGCAATACTATGGCTACACCTTC,CASSPGTGEQYYGYTF
TRBV19,TRBJ1-2,few,-,TGTGCCAGTAGCCTCCAGGCGAAGGGAGCTAACTATGGCTACACCTTC,CASSLQAKGANYGYTF
TRBV11-2,TRBJ1-6,-,-,TGTGCCAGCAGCTTTAACCAGCGGACGGGAAATAATTCACCCCTCCACTTT,CASSFNQRTGNNSPLHF
TRBV11-2,TRBJ1-1,-,-,TGTGCCAGCAGCACGGGTGGGAACACTGAAGCTTTCTTT,CASSTGGNTEAFF
TRBV5-1,TRBJ1-5,-,-,TGCGCCAGCAGCTTGATGGCATCAGATAGCAATCAGCCCCAGCATTTT,CASSLMASDSNQPQHF
TRBV7-9,TRBJ1-1,-,TRBD1,TGTGCCAGCAGCGCCGAAAACAGGGGCCCGGAATATCGTGGAGCTTTCTTT,CASSAENRGPEYRGAFF
TRBV4-3,TRBJ2-2,-,-,TGCGCCAGCAGCCAAGATAGTCGGGGGACGAACACCGGGGAGCTGTTTTTT,CASSQDSRGTNTGELFF
TRBV10-1,TRBJ2-7,once,-,TGCGCCAGCAGTGACGCGGTTTCCTACGAGCAGTACTTC,CASSDAVSYEQYF
TRBV4-1,TRBJ2-1,-,TRBD2,TGCGCCAGCAGCGCTAGACTAGCGGGGGCCCCCTACAATGAGCAGTTCTTC,CASSARLAGAPYNEQFF
TRBV11-2,TRBJ1-1,-,-,TGTGCCAGCTGCCTGGAGTCGTGGACTGAAGCTTTCTTT,CASCLESWTEAFF
TRBV6-5,TRBJ1-1,-,-,TGTGCCAGCAGTGAAGGAGAGAACACTGAAGCTTTCTTT,CASSEGENTEAFF